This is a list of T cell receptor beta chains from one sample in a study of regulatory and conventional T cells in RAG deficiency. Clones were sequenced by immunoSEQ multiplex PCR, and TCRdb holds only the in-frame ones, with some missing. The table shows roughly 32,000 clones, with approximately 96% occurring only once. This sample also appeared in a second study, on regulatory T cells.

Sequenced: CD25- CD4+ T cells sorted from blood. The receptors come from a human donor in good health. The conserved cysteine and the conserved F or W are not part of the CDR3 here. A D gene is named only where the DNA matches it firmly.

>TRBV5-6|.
ASSLRGFNQPQH
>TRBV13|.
ASSLLRRGRNSPLH
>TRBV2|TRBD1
ASSHRDRDQPQH
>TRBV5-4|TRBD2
ASSLGVSGGDETQY
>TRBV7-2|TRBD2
ASSLGRGVTYEQY
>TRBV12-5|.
ASGLGFAGRPEETQY
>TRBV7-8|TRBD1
ASSYPDRGDYEQY
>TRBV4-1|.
ASSRKGDEAF
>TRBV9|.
ASSVSQGGTEAF
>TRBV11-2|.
ASSFTSPPEAF
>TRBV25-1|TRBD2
ASRAPGLAVNEQF
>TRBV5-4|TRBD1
ASSAKQGALPYEQY
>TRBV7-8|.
ASSQGLGRSGANVLT
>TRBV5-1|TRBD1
ASSIGQGNEQY
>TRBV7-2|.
ASSRGTAYSNQPQH
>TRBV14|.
ASSSRRRDGYT
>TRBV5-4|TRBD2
ASSSKAGSRETQY
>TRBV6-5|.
ASSFRRANTEAF